One and the same sample provided the 9 T cell receptor beta chains below, sequenced in a study of beta chain features in type 1 diabetes. Expressed TCRB transcripts were sequenced, since all the RNA that had been isolated was reverse transcribed. TCRdb's table, derived via immunoSEQ multiplex PCR, lists solely in-frame clones and lacks some. The sample consists of around 250,000 clones, about 26% of them appearing once. The sequencing sample was made of central memory CD4+ T cells from blood. All receptors derive from a man aged 25-45 years in good health.

Points on this clone: Being one base from a much bigger clone, this may be a read error. The chain combines TRBV6-5 with TRBJ2-1; 9 bases match TRBD1. The V and J ends lost 6 bases and 0 bases, in that order; junction bases with no gene match: 3. Per the germline V gene, CDR1 is MNHEY and CDR2 is SVGAGI. The CDR3 is made up of 15 amino acids. Here the CDR3 DNA reads TGTGCCAGCAGACCGGGACAGGGCTCCTACAATGAGCAGTTCTTC. Translating it yields CASRPGQGSYNEQFF.

Many counts were recorded for this clone. In DNA form, the CDR3 reads TGTGCCAGCAGCCCCTATAGCGGGGCGAGGGATACGCAGTATTTT. Protein: CASSPYSGARDTQYF. The chain recombines TRBV11-2 with TRBJ2-3; 8 bases map to TRBD2. Germline loops: CDR1 SGHAT, CDR2 FQNNGV. Trimming cost V 5 bases and J 6 bases; bases outside gene matches: 10. The CDR3 loop spans 15 amino acids. Filled out from reference TRBV11-2 and TRBJ2-3, the complete variable domain reads EAGVAQSPRYKIIEKRQSVAFWCNPISGHATLYWYQQILGQGPKLLIQFQNNGVVDDSQLPKDRFSAERLKGVDSTLKIQPAKLEDSAVYLCASSPYSGARDTQYFGPGTRLTVL.

This clone has a handful of counts. This sequence joins TRBV11-1 and TRBJ2-3; 8 bases match TRBD2. The CDR3 runs 15 residues. The germline gives CDR1 SGHAT, CDR2 FQDESV (reference sequence). The junction had 6 bases not matched to a gene; V was cut back by 7 bases and J by 0 bases. The CDR3 sequence: CASTPSSGSTDTQYF. DNA for the CDR3: TGTGCCAGCACTCCTTCTAGCGGGAGCACAGATACGCAGTATTTT. The full variable domain, completed using reference TRBV11-1 and TRBJ2-3, is EAEVAQSPRYKITEKSQAVAFWCDPISGHATLYWYRQILGQGPELLVQFQDESVVDDSQLPKDRFSAERLKGVDSTLKIQPAELGDSAMYLCASTPSSGSTDTQYFGPGTRLTVL.

This chain joins TRBV28 and TRBJ2-1; D unresolved. Germline CDR1 reads MDHEN; CDR2 reads SYDVKM. The CDR3 runs to 12 residues. The V gene lost 3 bases and the J gene lost 9 bases, with 9 bases spanning the gap. CDR3 bases: TGTGCCAGCAGTTTCCGGAAATCTGAGCAGTTCTTC. Encoded protein: CASSFRKSEQFF.

This clone was detected only a few times. V and J are TRBV7-9 and TRBJ2-3; the D is unclear. Trimming removed 5 bases at V and 5 bases at J, with 11 bases between. CDR1 is SEHNR, CDR2 FQNEAQ, per germline (reference sequence). The CDR3 has 13 amino acids. CDR3 residues: CASSHKLEDTQYF. CDR3 coding DNA: TGTGCCAGCAGCCACAAGTTGGAAGATACGCAGTATTTT. Full variable domain (missing parts from reference TRBV7-9 and TRBJ2-3): DTGVSQNPRHKITKRGQNVTFRCDPISEHNRLYWYRQTLGQGPEFLTYFQNEAQLEKSRLLSDRFSAERPKGSFSTLEIQRTEQGDSAMYLCASSHKLEDTQYFGPGTRLTVL.

This chain uses TRBV29-1 with TRBJ1-2, with a weak D call TRBD1 (5 bases). The V end was cut by 5 bases, the J end by 0 bases, with 10 bases between. The CDR3 is 13 amino acids. Germline CDR1 and CDR2: SQVTM and ANQGSEA. The CDR3 DNA sequence: TGCAGCGTTCTCGACAGTACTAACTATGGCTACACCTTC. It is translated as CSVLDSTNYGYTF.

A few counts support this clone. The chain is built from TRBV7-2 and TRBJ1-5, with D uncertain. CDR1 SGHTA and CDR2 FQGNSA come from the germline V gene. The V gene lost 5 bases and the J gene lost 1 base, with 15 bases spanning the gap. This CDR3 has 16 residues. CDR3 in DNA: TGTGCCAGCAGCCCCCAGGAGAAAGGCAGCAATCAGCCCCAGCATTTT. Translation: CASSPQEKGSNQPQHF.

This sequence joins TRBV9 and TRBJ2-3; D possibly corresponds to TRBD2 (6 bases). Per the germline V gene, CDR1 is SGDLS and CDR2 is YYNGEE. The V end lost 0 bases, the J end lost 3 bases, and 14 bases lay between the germline ends. The CDR3 is 16 residues long. CDR3 protein: CASSVGASDGTDTQYF. The CDR3 nucleotides read TGTGCCAGCAGCGTAGGCGCTAGCGATGGAACAGATACGCAGTATTTT.

This clone was found a few times. The chain combines TRBV29-1 with TRBJ1-2; D not resolved. Trimming shortened V by 1 base and J by 0 bases, and 9 bases separated the two germline ends. Germline V lookup: CDR1 SQVTM, CDR2 ANQGSEA. The CDR3 is 14 amino acids. The CDR3: CSVEVRGSNYGYTF. CDR3 DNA: TGCAGCGTTGAAGTTCGGGGTTCTAACTATGGCTACACCTTC.